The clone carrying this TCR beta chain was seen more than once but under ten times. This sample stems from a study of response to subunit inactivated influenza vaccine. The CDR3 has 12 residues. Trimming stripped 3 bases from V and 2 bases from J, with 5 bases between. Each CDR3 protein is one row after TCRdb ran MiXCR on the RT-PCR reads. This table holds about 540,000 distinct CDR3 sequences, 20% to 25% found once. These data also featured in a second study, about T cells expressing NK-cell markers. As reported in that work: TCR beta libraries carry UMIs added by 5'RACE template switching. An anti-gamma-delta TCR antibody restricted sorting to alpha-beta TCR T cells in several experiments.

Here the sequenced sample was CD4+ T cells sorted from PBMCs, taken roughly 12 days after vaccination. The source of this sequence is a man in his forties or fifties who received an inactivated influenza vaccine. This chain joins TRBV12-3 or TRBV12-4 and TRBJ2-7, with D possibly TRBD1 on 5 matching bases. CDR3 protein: CASSLTAYEQYF. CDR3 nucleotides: TGTGCCAGCAGTTTGACAGCCTACGAGCAGTACTTC.